This TCR beta chain was recovered during a study of a mutant IDH1 vaccine in newly diagnosed glioma. Study overall: Vaccine administration was initiated 4-6 weeks following radiotherapy alone, or with temozolomide cycles. Findings of the study overall: Pseudoprogression seemingly bore no relation to changes in top peripheral T cell clonotypes. The vaccine induced immune responses, and these occurred in roughly 95% of patients.

Generated by immunoSEQ multiplex PCR, the TCRdb table keeps only in-frame clones and is missing some. The repertoire consists of 60,000 or so clones, with about 80% occurring once and the leading ten covering about 7%. Worth noting for this clone: The target antigen is unknown.

There are 12 residues in the CDR3. Trimming pared 5 bases from V and 7 bases from J, leaving 9 bases between. Germline-derived CDR1 and CDR2 are SNHLY and FYNNEI. Regarding time point: week 5, during vaccination. All doses held 300 ug of mutant IDH1 20-mer peptide, with topical imiquimod. The starting material was PBMCs, obtained from a glioma patient whose treatment included an IDH1 peptide vaccine. The chain couples TRBV2 to TRBJ1-5, with D uncertain. This clonotype was sampled from a woman in her fifties or sixties with glioma. For the CDR3, the DNA is TGTGCCAGCAGTCGAATAATACAGCCCCAGCATTTT. As protein: CASSRIIQPQHF. The full variable domain, completed using reference TRBV2 and TRBJ1-5, is EPEVTQTPSHQVTQMGQEVILRCVPISNHLYFYWYRQILGQKVEFLVSFYNNEISEKSEIFDDQFSVERPDGSNFTLKIRSTKLEDSAMYFCASSRIIQPQHFGDGTRLSIL.